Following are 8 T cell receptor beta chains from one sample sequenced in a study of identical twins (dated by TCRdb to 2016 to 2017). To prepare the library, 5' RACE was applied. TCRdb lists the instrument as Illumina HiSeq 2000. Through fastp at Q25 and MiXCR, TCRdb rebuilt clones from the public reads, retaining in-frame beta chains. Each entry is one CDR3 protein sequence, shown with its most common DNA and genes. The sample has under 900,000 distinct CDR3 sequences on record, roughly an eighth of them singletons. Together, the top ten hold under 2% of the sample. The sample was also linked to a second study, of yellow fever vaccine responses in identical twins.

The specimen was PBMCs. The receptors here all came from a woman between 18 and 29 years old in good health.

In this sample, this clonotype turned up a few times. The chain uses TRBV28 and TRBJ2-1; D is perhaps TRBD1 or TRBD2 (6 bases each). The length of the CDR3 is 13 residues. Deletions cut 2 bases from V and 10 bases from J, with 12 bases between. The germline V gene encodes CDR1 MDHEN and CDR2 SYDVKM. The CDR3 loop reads CASSLLRGVEQFF. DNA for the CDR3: TGTGCCAGCAGTTTACTAAGGGGGGTAGAGCAGTTCTTC. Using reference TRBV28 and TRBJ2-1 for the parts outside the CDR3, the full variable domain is DVKVTQSSRYLVKRTGEKVFLECVQDMDHENMFWYRQDPGLGLRLIYFSYDVKMKEKGDIPEGYSVSREKKERFSLILESASTNQTSMYLCASSLLRGVEQFFGPGTRLTVL.

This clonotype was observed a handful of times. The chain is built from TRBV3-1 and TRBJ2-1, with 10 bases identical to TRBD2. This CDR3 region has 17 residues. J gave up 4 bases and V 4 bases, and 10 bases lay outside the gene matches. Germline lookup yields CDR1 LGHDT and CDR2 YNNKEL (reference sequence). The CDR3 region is CASSPSPGLARYNEQFF. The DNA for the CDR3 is TGTGCCAGCAGCCCCAGCCCGGGACTAGCGAGATACAATGAGCAGTTCTTC.

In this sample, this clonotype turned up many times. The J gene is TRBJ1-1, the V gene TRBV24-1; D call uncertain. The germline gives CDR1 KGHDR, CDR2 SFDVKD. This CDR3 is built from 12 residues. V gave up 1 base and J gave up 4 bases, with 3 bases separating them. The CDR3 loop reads CATSDFGTEAFF. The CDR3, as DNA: TGTGCCACCAGTGATTTTGGCACTGAAGCTTTCTTT.

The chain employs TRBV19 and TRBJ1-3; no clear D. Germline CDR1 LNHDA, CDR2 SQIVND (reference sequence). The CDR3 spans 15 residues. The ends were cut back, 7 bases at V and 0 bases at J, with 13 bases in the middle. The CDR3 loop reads CASNPVVSSGNTIYF. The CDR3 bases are TGTGCCAGTAACCCCGTTGTCAGCTCTGGAAACACCATATATTTT.

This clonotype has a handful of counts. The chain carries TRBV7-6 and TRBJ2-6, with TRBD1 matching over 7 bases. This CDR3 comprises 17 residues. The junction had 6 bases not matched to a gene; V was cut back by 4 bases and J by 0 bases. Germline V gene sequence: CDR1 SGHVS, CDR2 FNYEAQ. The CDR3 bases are TGTGCCAGCAGCTCCCCGGGACAGCACTCTGGGGCCAACGTCCTGACTTTC. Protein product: CASSSPGQHSGANVLTF.

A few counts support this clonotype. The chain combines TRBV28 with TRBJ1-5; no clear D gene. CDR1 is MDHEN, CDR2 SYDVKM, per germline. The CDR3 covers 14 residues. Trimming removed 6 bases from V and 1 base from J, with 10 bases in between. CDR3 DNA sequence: TGTGCCAGCAGACCATTACAAAGCAATCAGCCCCAGCATTTT. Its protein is CASRPLQSNQPQHF.

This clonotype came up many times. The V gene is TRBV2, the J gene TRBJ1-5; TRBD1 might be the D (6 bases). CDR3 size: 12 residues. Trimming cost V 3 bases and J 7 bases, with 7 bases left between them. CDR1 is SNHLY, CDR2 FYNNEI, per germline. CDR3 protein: CASSDRGQPQHF. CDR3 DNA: TGTGCCAGCAGTGACAGGGGCCAGCCCCAGCATTTT.

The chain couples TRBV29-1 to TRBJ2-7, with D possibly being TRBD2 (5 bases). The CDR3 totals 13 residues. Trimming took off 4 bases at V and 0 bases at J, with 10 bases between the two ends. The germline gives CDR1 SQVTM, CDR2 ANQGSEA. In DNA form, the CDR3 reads TGCAGCGTTGTGTCTCGGGGCTCCTACGAGCAGTACTTC. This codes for CSVVSRGSYEQYF.